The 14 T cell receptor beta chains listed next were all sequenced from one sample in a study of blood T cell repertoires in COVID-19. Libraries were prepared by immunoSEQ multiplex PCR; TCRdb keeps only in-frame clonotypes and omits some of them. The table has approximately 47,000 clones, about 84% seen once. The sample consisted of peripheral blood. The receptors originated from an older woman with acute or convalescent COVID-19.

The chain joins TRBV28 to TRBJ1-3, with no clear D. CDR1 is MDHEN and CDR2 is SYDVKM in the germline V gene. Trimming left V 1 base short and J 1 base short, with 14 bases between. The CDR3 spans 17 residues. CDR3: CASSLSQAHASGNTIYF. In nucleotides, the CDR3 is TGTGCCAGCAGTTTATCTCAGGCCCATGCGTCTGGAAACACCATATATTTT.

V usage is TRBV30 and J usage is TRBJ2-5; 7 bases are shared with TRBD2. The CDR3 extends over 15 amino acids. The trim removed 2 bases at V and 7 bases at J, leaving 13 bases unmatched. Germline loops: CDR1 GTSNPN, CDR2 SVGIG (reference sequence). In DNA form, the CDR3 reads TGTGCCTGGAGTAAACTAGCGCCTGATTTTGGGACCCAGTACTTC. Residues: CAWSKLAPDFGTQYF.

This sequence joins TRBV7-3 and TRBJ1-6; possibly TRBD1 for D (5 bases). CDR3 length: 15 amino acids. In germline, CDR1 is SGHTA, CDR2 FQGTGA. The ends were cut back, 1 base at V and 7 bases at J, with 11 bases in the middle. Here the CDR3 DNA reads TGTGCCAGCAGCTTAAACGGACATCCGAATTCACCCCTCCACTTT. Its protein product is CASSLNGHPNSPLHF.

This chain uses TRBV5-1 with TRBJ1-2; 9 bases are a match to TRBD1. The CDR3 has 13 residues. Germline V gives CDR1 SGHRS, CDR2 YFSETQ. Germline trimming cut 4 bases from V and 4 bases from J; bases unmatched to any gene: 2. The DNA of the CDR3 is TGCGCCAGCAGCGGGACAGGGACCTATGGCTACACCTTC. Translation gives CASSGTGTYGYTF.

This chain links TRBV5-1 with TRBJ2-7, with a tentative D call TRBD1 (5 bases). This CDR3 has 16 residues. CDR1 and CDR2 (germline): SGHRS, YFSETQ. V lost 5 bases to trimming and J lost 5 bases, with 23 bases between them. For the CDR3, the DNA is TGCGCCAGCAGTCCGACTCGACAGACCAATCCGAACGAGCAGTACTTC. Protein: CASSPTRQTNPNEQYF.

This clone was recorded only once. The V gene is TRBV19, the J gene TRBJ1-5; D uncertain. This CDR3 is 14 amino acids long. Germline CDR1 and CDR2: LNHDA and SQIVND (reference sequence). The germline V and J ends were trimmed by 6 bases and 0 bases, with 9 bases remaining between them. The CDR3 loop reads CASSPVNSNQPQHF. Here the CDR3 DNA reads TGTGCCAGTAGCCCAGTAAATAGCAATCAGCCCCAGCATTTT.

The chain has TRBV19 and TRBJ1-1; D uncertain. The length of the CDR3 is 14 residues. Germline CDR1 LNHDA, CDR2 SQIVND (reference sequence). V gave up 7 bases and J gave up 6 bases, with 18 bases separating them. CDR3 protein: CASKRDYQAAEAFF. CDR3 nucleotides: TGTGCCAGTAAACGGGATTACCAGGCGGCTGAAGCTTTCTTT. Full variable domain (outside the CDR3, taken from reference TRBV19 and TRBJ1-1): DGGITQSPKYLFRKEGQNVTLSCEQNLNHDAMYWYRQDPGQGLRLIYYSQIVNDFQKGDIAEGYSVSREKKESFPLTVTSAQKNPTAFYLCASKRDYQAAEAFFGQGTRLTVV.

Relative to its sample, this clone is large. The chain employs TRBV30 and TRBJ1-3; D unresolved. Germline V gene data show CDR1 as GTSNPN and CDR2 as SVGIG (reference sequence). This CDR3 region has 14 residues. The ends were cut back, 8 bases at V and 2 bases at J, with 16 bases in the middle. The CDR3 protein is CAAGGAFTGNTIYF. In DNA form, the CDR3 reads TGTGCCGCAGGTGGCGCGTTTACTGGAAACACCATATATTTT. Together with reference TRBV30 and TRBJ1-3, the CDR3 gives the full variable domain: SQTIHQWPATLVQPVGSPLSLECTVEGTSNPNLYWYRQAAGRGLQLLFYSVGIGQISSEVPQNLSASRPQDRQFILSSKKLLLSDSGFYLCAAGGAFTGNTIYFGEGSWLTVV.

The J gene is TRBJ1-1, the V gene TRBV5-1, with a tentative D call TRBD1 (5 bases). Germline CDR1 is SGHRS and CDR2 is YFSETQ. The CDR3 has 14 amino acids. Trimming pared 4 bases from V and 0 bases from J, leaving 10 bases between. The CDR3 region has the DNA TGCGCCAGCAGCCCTTGGGGGGTGAACACTGAAGCTTTCTTT. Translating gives CASSPWGVNTEAFF.

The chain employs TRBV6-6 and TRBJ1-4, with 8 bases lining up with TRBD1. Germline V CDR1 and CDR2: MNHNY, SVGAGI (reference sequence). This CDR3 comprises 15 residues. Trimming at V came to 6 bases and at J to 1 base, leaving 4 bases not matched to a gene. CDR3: CASRPGGITNEKLFF. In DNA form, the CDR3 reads TGTGCCAGCAGGCCAGGGGGCATAACTAATGAAAAACTGTTTTTT.

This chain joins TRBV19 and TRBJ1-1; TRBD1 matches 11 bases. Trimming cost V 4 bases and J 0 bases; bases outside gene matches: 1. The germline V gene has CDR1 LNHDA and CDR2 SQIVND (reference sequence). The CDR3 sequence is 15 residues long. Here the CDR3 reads CASSRTGGLNTEAFF. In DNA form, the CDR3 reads TGTGCCAGTAGTAGGACAGGGGGCCTGAACACTGAAGCTTTCTTT.

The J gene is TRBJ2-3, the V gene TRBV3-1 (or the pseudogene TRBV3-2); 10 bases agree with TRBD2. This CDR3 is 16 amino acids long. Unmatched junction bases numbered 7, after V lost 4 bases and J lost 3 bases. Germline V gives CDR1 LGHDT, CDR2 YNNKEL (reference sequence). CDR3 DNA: TGTGCCAGCAGCCCTTTAGCGGGGGGCTTTACAGATACGCAGTATTTT. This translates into CASSPLAGGFTDTQYF.

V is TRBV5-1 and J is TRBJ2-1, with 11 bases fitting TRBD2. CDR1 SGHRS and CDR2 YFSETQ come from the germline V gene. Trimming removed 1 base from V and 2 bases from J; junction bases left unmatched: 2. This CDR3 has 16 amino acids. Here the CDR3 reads CASSLISGGAYNEQFF. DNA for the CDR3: TGCGCCAGCAGCTTGATTAGCGGGGGGGCCTACAATGAGCAGTTCTTC.

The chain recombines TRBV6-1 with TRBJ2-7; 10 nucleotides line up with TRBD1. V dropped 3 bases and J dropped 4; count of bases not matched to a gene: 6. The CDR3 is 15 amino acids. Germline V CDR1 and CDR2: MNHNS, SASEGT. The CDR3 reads CASSERTGGKYEQYF. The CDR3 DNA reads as TGTGCCAGCAGTGAGAGGACAGGGGGTAAATACGAGCAGTACTTC.